This TCR beta chain was identified during a study of blood T cell repertoires in COVID-19. Overall study: From the United States, Italy and Spain came samples of acute and convalescent COVID-19.

Assay used: immunoSEQ multiplex PCR; TCRdb lists only in-frame clones, some missing. The sample contains roughly 360,000 clones, around 87% of which appear only once. V lost 11 bases to trimming and J lost 5 bases; unmatched junction nucleotides: 14. The CDR3 consists of 14 residues. Germline assignment: CDR1 MRHNA and CDR2 SNTAGT. This clonotype was obtained from a man aged 25-45 years who had recovered from COVID-19. The rearrangement joins TRBV6-4 to TRBJ1-2; 7 bases map to TRBD1. The sequenced sample consisted of PBMCs or T cells enriched from blood (not recorded which). CDR3 nucleotides: TGTGCCGGCTCCGGGACAGTGCCTTGGTATGGCTACACCTTC. Amino acid sequence: CAGSGTVPWYGYTF.